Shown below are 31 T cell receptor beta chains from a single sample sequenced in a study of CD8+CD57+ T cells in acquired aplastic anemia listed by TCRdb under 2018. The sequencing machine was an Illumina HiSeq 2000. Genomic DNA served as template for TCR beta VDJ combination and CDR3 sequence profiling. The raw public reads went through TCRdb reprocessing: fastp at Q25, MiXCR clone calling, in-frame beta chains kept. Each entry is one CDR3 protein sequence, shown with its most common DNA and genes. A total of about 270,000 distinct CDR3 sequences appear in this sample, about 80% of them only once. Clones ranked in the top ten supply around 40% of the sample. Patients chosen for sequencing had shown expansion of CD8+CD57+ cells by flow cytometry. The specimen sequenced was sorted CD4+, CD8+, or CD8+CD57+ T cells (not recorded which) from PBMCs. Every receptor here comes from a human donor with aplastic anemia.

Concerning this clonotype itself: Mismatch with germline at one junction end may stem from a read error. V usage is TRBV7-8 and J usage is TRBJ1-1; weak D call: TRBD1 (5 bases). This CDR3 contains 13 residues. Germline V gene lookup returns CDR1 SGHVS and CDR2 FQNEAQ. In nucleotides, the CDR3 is TGTGCCAGCAGCTCCACGGGAGGGACCGAAGCTCAGTTT. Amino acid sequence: CASSSTGGTEAQF.

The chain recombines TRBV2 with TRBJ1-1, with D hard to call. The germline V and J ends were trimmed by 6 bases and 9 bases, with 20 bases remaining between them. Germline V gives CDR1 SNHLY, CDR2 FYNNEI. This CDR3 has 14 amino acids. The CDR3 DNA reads TGTGCCAGCAGCGATGACGGCACCAACACGCAAGCTTTCTTT. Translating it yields CASSDDGTNTQAFF.

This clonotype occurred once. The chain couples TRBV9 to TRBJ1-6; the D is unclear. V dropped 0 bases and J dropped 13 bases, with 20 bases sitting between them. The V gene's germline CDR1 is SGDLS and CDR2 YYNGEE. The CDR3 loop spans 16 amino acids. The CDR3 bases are TGTGCCAGCAGCGTAGGGACTAACGGAATAGATACGCCCCTCCACTTT. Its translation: CASSVGTNGIDTPLHF. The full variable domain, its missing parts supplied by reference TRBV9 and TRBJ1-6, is DSGVTQTPKHLITATGQRVTLRCSPRSGDLSVYWYQQSLDQGLQFLIQYYNGEERAKGNILERFSAQQFPDLHSELNLSSLELGDSALYFCASSVGTNGIDTPLHFGNGTRLTVT.

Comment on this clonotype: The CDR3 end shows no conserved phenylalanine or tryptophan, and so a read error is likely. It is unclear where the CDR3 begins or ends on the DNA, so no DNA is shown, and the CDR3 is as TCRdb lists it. The CDR3 here is CASRDPGTDTKDY. This rearrangement joins TRBV7-9 to TRBJ2-3; the table's D call, TRBD1, has no DNA check behind it. Germline V gene sequence: CDR1 SEHNR, CDR2 FQNEAQ (reference sequence). The CDR3 length equals 13 residues, ends included.

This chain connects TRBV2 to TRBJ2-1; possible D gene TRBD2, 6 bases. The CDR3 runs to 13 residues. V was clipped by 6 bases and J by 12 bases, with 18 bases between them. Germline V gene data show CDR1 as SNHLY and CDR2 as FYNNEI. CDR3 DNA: TGTGCCAGCAGAGATGGGGGGAACCATGCGCAGTTCTTC. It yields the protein CASRDGGNHAQFF.

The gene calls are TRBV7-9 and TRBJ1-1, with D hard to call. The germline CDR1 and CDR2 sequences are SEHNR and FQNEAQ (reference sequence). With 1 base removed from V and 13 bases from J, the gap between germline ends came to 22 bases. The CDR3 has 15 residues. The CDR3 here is CASSLVSTSEKLFFF. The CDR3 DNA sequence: TGTGCCAGCAGCTTAGTCTCAACTAGTGAAAAACTGTTTTTCTTT.

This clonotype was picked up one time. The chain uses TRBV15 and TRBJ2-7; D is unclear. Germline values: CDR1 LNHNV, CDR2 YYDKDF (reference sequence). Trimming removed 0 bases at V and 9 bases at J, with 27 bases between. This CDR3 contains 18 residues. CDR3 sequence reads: CATSREPDEKTHSFGQYV. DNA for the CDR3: TGTGCCACCAGCAGAGAGCCAGACGAGAAAACCCATTCCTTCGGGCAGTACGTC.

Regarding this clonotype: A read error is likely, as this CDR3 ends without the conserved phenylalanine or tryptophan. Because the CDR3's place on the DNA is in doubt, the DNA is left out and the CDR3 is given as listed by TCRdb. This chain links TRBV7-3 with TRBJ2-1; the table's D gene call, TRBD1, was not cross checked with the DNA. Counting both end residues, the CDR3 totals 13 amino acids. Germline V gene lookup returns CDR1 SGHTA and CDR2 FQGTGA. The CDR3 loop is CASSPEGTGGEFQ.

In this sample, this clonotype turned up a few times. The CDR3 loop is CASSGEGDIQYF. The CDR3 coding sequence is TGTGCCAGCAGCGGAGAAGGGGACATTCAGTACTTC. The chain is built from TRBV7-3 and TRBJ2-4; D possibly corresponds to TRBD1 (5 bases). The CDR3 consists of 12 residues. V dropped 5 bases and J dropped 8 bases, with 10 bases sitting between them. In germline, CDR1 is SGHTA, CDR2 FQGTGA.

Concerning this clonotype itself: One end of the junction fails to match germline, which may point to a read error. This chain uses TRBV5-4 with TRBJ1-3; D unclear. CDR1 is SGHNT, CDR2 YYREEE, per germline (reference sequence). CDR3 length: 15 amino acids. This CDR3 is CASSLDGVTRNTIYF. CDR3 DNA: TGCGCCAGCAGCTTGGATGGGGTAACAAGAAACACCATATATTTT.

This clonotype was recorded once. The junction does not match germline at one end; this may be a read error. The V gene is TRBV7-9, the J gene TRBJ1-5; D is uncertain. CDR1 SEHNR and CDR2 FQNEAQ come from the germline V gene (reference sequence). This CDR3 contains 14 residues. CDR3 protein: CASSSADTNYFEPF. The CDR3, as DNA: TGTGCCAGCAGCTCCGCAGATACGAATTATTTTGAGCCATTT.

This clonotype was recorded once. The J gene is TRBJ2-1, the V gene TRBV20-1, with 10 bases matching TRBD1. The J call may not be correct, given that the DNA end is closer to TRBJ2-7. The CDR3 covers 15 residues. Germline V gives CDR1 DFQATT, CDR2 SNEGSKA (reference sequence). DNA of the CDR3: TGCAGTGCCAAACGGGACAGGGGAATATCCTACGAGCAGTACTTC. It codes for CSAKRDRGISYEQYF.

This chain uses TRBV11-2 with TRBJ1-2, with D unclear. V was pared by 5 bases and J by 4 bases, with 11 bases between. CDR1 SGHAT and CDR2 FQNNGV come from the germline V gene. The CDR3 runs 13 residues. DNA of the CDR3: TGTGCCAGCAGCCGGGGAGTGGTCTATGGCTACACCTTC. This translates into CASSRGVVYGYTF. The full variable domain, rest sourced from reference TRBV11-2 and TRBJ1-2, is EAGVAQSPRYKIIEKRQSVAFWCNPISGHATLYWYQQILGQGPKLLIQFQNNGVVDDSQLPKDRFSAERLKGVDSTLKIQPAKLEDSAVYLCASSRGVVYGYTFGSGTRLTVV.

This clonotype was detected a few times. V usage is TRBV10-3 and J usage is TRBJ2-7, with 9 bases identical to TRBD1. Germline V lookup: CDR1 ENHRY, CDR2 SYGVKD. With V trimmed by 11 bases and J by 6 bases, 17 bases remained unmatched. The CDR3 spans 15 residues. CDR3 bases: TGTGCCGTCTCGGGGAGGGACAGGGTTTCCGGCGAGCAGTACTTC. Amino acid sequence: CAVSGRDRVSGEQYF.

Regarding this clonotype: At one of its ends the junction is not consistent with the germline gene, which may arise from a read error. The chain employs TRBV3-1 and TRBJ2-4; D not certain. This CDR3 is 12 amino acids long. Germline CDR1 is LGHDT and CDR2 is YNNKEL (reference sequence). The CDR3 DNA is TGTGCCAGCAGCCCGCCTCGAAGAGATCACCACTTC. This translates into CASSPPRRDHHF.

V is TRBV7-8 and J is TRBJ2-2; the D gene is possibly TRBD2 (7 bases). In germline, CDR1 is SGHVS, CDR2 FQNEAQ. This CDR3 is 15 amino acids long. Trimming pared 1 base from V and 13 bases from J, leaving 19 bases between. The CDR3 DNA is TGTGCCAGCAGCTTAGAGGGGGGGGACACCGGAGGGCTGTTTTTT. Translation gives CASSLEGGDTGGLFF.

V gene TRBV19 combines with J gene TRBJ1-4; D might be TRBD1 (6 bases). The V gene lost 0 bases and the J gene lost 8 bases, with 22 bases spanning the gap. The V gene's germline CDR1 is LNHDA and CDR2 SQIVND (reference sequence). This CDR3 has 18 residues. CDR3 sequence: CASSIDWIRGEAEEKLFF. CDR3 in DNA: TGTGCCAGTAGTATAGATTGGATCAGGGGCGAAGCTGAGGAAAAACTGTTTTTT.

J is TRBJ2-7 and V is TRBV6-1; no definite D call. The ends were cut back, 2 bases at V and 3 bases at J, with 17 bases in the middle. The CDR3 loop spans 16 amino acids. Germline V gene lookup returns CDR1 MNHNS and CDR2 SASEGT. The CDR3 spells CASSEFGHGPYYEQYF. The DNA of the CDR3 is TGTGCCAGCAGTGAATTTGGGCACGGACCTTACTACGAGCAGTACTTC.

CDR3 residues: CASSVAKTSGGEETQYF. For the CDR3, the DNA is TGTGCCAGCAGCGTAGCTAAGACTAGCGGGGGGGAAGAGACCCAGTACTTC. The chain recombines TRBV9 with TRBJ2-5; 14 bases align to TRBD2. J gave up 3 bases and V 0 bases, and 4 bases lay outside the gene matches. The CDR3 runs 17 residues. The germline V gene has CDR1 SGDLS and CDR2 YYNGEE.

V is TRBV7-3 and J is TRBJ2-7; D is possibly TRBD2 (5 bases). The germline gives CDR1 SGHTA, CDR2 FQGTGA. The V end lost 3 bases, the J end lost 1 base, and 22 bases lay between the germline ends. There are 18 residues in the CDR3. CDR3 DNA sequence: TGTGCCAGCAGCTTTCTTAGCGCAAGGAGCAGTTCTTCCTACGAGCAGTACGTC. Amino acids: CASSFLSARSSSSYEQYV.

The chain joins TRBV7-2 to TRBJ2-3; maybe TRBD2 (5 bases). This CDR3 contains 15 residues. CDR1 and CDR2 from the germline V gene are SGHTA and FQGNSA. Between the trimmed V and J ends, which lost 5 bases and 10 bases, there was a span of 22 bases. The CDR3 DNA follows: TGTGCCAGCAGCGTGGCAGGAGGCAGCGCCGATGCGCAGTATTTT. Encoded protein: CASSVAGGSADAQYF.

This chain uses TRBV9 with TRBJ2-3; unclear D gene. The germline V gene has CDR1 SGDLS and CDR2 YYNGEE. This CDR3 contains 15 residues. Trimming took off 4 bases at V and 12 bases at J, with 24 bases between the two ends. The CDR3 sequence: CASSLGTASSHPQYF. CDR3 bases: TGTGCCAGCAGCTTAGGTACCGCGAGCAGTCATCCCCAGTATTTT.

The CDR3 DNA reads as TGTGCCAGCAGCGAAGGAGTACCCAGCACAGATACGCAGTATTTT. Residues: CASSEGVPSTDTQYF. The genes are TRBV7-6 and TRBJ2-3, with unresolved D. Germline V gene data show CDR1 as SGHVS and CDR2 as FNYEAQ. With 5 bases removed from V and 0 bases from J, the gap between germline ends came to 12 bases. CDR3 length: 15 residues.

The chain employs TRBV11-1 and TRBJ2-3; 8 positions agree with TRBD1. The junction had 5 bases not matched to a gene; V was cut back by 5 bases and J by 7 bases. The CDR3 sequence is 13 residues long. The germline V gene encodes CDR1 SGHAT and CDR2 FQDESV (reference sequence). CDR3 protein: CASSPGQAHTQYF. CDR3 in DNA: TGTGCCAGCAGCCCGGGACAGGCACATACGCAGTATTTT.

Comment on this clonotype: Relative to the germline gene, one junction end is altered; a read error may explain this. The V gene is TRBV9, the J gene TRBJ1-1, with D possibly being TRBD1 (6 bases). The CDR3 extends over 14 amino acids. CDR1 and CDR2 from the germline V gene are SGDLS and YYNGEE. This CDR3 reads CASSVGGQGVNTVF. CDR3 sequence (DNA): TGTGCCAGCAGCGTAGGGGGGCAAGGGGTGAACACTGTCTTT.

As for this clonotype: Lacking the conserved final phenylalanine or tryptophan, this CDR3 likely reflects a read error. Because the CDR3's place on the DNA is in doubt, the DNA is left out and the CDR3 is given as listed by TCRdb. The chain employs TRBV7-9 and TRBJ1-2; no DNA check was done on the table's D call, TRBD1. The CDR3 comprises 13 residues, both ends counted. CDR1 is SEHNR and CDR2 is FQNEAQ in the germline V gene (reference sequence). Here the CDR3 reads CASSSRGAADTQY.

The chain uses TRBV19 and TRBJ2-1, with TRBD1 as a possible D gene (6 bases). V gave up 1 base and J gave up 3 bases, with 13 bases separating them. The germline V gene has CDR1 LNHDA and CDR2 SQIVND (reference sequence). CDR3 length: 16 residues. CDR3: CASSIGRGSLYNEQFF. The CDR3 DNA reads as TGTGCCAGTAGTATAGGCAGGGGTTCCCTCTACAATGAGCAGTTCTTC.

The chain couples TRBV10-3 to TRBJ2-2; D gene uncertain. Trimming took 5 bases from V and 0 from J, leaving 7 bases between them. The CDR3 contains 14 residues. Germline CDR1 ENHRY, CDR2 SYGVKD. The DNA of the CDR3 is TGTGCCATCAGTCGCGCAGCGAACACCGGGGAGCTGTTTTTT. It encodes CAISRAANTGELFF.

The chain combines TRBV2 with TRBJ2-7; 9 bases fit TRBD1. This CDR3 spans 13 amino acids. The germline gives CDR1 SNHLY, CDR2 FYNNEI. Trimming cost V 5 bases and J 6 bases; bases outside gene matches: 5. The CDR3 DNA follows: TGTGCCAGCAGTTCGACAGGGGGAGGCGAGCAGTACTTC. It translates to CASSSTGGGEQYF.

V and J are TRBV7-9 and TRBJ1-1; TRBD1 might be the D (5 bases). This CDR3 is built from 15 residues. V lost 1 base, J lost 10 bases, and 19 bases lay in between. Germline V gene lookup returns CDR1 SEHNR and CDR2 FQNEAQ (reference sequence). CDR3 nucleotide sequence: TGTGCCAGCAGCTTAGTTCTGGCAGGGAAGTCTGTAGCTTTCTTT. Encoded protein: CASSLVLAGKSVAFF.

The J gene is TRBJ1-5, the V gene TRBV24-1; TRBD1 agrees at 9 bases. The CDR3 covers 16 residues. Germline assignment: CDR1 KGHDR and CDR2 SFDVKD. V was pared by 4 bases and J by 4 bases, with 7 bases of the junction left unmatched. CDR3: CATSEDRGAGNQPQHF. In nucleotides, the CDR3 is TGTGCCACCAGTGAGGACAGGGGCGCCGGGAATCAGCCCCAGCATTTT.